Shown below are 2 T cell receptor beta chains from a single sample sequenced in a study of blood T cell repertoires in COVID-19 (dated by TCRdb to 2020 to 2021). Libraries were built with the immunoSEQ multiplex PCR assay. Not all clones reach the TCRdb copy of this immuneACCESS table, which keeps in-frame sequences only. Checked studies attribute under half of the gap to unresolved V genes and leave the rest unexplained. For this sample the table gives 250,000 to 300,000 clones, of which 89% were detected only once. 4% to 5% of the sample is in the top ten clones. Sequencing was done on a sample of peripheral blood. The receptors derive from a woman between 40 and 55 years old who had recovered from COVID-19.

The chain combines TRBV28 with TRBJ2-1, with D possibly TRBD2 on 6 matching bases. CDR3 size: 17 residues. Germline V gives CDR1 MDHEN, CDR2 SYDVKM. V was shortened by 5 bases and J by 5 bases, with 22 bases between the two germline ends. As DNA, the CDR3 is TGTGCCAGCAGTCCACCTTTGGGGGTAGCGGATAACAATGAGCAGTTCTTC. The encoded protein is CASSPPLGVADNNEQFF.

This chain uses TRBV5-4 with TRBJ2-3; TRBD1 is a possible D gene (5 bases). CDR1 and CDR2 (germline): SGHNT, YYREEE (reference sequence). Trimming left V 4 bases short and J 1 base short, with 10 bases between. The CDR3 extends over 14 amino acids. CDR3 protein: CASSMQQGTDTQYF. CDR3 in DNA: TGTGCCAGCAGCATGCAACAGGGCACAGATACGCAGTATTTT.